The clone carrying this T cell receptor (beta chain) was picked up a small number of times. The antigen is undetermined. This entry comes from a study of response to subunit inactivated influenza vaccine. TCRdb ran MiXCR on the RT-PCR reads and lists one entry per CDR3 protein. The sample contains 650,000 to 800,000 distinct CDR3 sequences, about a fifth of which appear only once. Study results and limitations: Authors proposed each seasonal influenza vaccination draws in few new T cells.

With 5 bases clipped from V and 11 bases from J, the junction kept 6 bases outside the gene matches. Germline values: CDR1 SEHNR, CDR2 FQNEAQ (reference sequence). CDR3 length: 13 residues. The specimen was PBMCs from blood, collected more than 4 days after vaccination. The receptor was isolated from a man in his fifties who received an inactivated influenza vaccine. This sequence joins TRBV7-9 and TRBJ1-5; TRBD1 matches 10 bases. DNA of the CDR3: TGTGCCAGCAGCCGGGACAGGGGTTCGGCCCAGCATTTT. Its protein is CASSRDRGSAQHF.